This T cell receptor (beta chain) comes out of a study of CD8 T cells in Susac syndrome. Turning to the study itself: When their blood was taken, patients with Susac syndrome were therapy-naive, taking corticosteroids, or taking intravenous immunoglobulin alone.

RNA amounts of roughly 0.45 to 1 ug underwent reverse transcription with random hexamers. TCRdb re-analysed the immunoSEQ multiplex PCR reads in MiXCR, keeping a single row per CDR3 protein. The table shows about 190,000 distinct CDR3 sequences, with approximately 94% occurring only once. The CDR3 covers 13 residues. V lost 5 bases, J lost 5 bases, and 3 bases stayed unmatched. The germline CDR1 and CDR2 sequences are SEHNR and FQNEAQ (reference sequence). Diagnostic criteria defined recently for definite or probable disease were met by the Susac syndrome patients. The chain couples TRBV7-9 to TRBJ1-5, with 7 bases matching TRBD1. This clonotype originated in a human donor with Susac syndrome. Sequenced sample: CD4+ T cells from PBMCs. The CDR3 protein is CASSQGVDQPQHF. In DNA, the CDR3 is TGTGCCAGCAGCCAGGGGGTCGATCAGCCCCAGCATTTT.